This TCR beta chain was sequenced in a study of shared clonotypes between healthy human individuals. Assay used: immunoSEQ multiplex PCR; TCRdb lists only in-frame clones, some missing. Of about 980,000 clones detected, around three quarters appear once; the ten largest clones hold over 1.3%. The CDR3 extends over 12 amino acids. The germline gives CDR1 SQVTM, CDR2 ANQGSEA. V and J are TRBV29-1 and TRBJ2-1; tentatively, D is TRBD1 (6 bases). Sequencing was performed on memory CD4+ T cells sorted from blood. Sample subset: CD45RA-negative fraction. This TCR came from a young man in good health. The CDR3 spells CIIKQGYDEQFF. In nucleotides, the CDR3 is TGCATCATTAAACAGGGTTATGATGAGCAGTTCTTC.